These T cell receptor beta chains were read from a single sample in a study of blood T cells in healthy people across ages. TCRdb analysed the 5' RACE reads with MiXCR anew, one entry per CDR3 protein. This table holds approximately 350,000 distinct CDR3 sequences, more than 45% found once. Sequencing was done on a sample of blood. All receptors derive from a man aged 55 to 70 in good health. CDR3s include the opening cysteine and the closing phenylalanine or tryptophan. Each record gives: clone size, J gene, D gene, V gene, CDR3 protein, CDR3 DNA. D genes are given only for firm matches. Rows may omit the clone size; those that give it use once, few, many or a size class.

.	TRBJ2-1	TRBD2	TRBV12-3/TRBV12-4	CHRGVYNEQFF	TGTCACCGGGGGGTCTACAATGAGCAGTTCTTC
.	TRBJ1-3	.	TRBV29-1	CSVPGTGNTIYF	TGCAGCGTTCCAGGGACAGGAAACACCATATATTTT
many	TRBJ2-6	.	TRBV27	CASSLSLARVVSGANVLTF	TGTGCCAGCAGTTTATCGTTGGCCAGGGTAGTCTCTGGGGCCAACGTCCTGACTTTC
.	TRBJ1-1	.	TRBV28	CASSLRTEAFF	TGTGCCAGCAGTTTGAGGACTGAAGCTTTCTTT
few	TRBJ2-3	.	TRBV12-3/TRBV12-4	CASRRTSTDTQYF	TGTGCCAGCAGACGTACTAGCACAGATACGCAGTATTTT
.	TRBJ2-7	.	TRBV20-1	CSARLDSYEQYF	TGCAGTGCTAGGTTGGACAGTTACGAGCAGTACTTC
.	TRBJ1-4	.	TRBV14	CASSANEAWAWDEKLFF	TGTGCCAGCAGCGCGAACGAGGCCTGGGCCTGGGACGAAAAACTGTTTTTT
.	TRBJ2-1	TRBD2	TRBV7-2	CASSLGLGGGEQFF	TGTGCCAGCAGCTTAGGTCTTGGGGGGGGTGAGCAGTTCTTC
.	TRBJ1-6	.	TRBV12-3/TRBV12-4	CASSPRTGTTSPLHF	TGTGCCAGCAGTCCACGAACAGGGACTACTTCACCCCTCCACTTT
.	TRBJ2-1	TRBD2	TRBV5-5	CASTQLAGAVYNEQFF	TGTGCCAGCACCCAACTGGCGGGAGCGGTGTACAATGAGCAGTTCTTC
few	TRBJ2-7	TRBD1	TRBV29-1	CSATGGKIYEQYF	TGCAGCGCTACAGGGGGAAAAATCTACGAGCAGTACTTC
.	TRBJ2-7	.	TRBV7-2	CASSSLVGSYEQYF	TGTGCCAGCAGCTCCTTAGTGGGGTCCTACGAGCAGTACTTC
.	TRBJ2-1	TRBD1	TRBV5-1	CASSARTGLYEQFF	TGCGCCAGCAGCGCGAGGACAGGCTTGTATGAGCAGTTCTTC
.	TRBJ2-7	.	TRBV30	CAWTYDSVGEQYF	TGTGCCTGGACGTATGACAGTGTGGGCGAGCAGTACTTC
many	TRBJ2-1	TRBD2	TRBV12-3/TRBV12-4	CASSMTSGRSYNEQFF	TGTGCCAGCAGTATGACTAGCGGGAGATCCTACAATGAGCAGTTCTTC
.	TRBJ1-1	.	TRBV27	CASSSGMANTEAFF	TGTGCCAGCAGTTCCGGGATGGCGAACACTGAAGCTTTCTTT
few	TRBJ2-5	TRBD2	TRBV7-9	CASSSAGQGGETQYF	TGTGCCAGCAGCTCCGCCGGGCAGGGAGGGGAGACCCAGTACTTC
.	TRBJ2-7	TRBD2	TRBV6-6	CASRGLAGANYEQYF	TGTGCCAGCAGGGGACTAGCGGGAGCTAACTACGAGCAGTACTTC
.	TRBJ2-7	.	TRBV6-2/TRBV6-3	CASSSDPRSYEQYF	TGTGCCAGCAGTTCGGACCCCCGCAGCTACGAGCAGTACTTC
.	TRBJ1-5	TRBD1	TRBV12-3/TRBV12-4	CASTPRGGQGGNQPQHF	TGTGCCAGCACTCCGAGGGGGGGGCAGGGGGGCAATCAGCCCCAGCATTTT
.	TRBJ1-2	.	TRBV7-2	CASSFVPGEDYGYTF	TGTGCCAGCAGCTTCGTCCCAGGGGAGGACTATGGCTACACCTTC
.	TRBJ2-3	.	TRBV7-8	CASSLRREGADTQYF	TGTGCCAGCAGCTTACGGCGGGAAGGGGCAGATACGCAGTATTTT
few	TRBJ1-6	.	TRBV6-1	CASNGGSSPLHF	TGTGCCAGCAACGGGGGGAGTTCACCCCTCCACTTT
few	TRBJ2-1	TRBD2	TRBV20-1	CSARTLGGSYNEQFF	TGCAGTGCTAGAACCCTGGGGGGGTCCTACAATGAGCAGTTCTTC
.	TRBJ2-7	TRBD2	TRBV9	CASSDPAAGGPSDEQYF	TGTGCCAGCAGCGACCCAGCAGCGGGGGGGCCGTCGGACGAGCAGTACTTC
many	TRBJ2-1	TRBD2	TRBV4-1	CASSQDRGGRASYNEQFF	TGCGCCAGCAGCCAAGATCGGGGTGGGAGGGCCTCCTACAATGAGCAGTTCTTC
.	TRBJ2-3	.	TRBV18	CASSSTEPSTDTQYF	TGTGCCAGCTCATCGACGGAGCCTAGCACAGATACGCAGTATTTT
few	TRBJ2-1	.	TRBV10-1	CASSDGGRPRFTYNEQFF	TGCGCCAGCAGTGATGGGGGGCGCCCCCGGTTTACCTACAATGAGCAGTTCTTC
.	TRBJ1-1	.	TRBV20-1	CSARDLSPGQSEAFF	TGCAGTGCTAGAGATTTGAGTCCGGGACAATCTGAAGCTTTCTTT
.	TRBJ2-2	.	TRBV20-1	CSARGRGRPGELFF	TGCAGTGCTAGAGGCAGGGGAAGGCCCGGGGAGCTGTTTTTT
.	TRBJ2-1	.	TRBV5-5	CASSLSGMSYNVQFF	TGTGCCAGCAGCTTGAGTGGTATGTCCTACAATGTGCAGTTCTTC
.	TRBJ1-5	TRBD1	TRBV6-2/TRBV6-3	CASSATGIGPHRDQPQHF	TGTGCCAGCAGTGCGACAGGGATCGGCCCTCACCGGGATCAGCCCCAGCATTTT
.	TRBJ2-7	.	TRBV7-2	CASSLVGAGGGEQYF	TGTGCCAGCAGCTTAGTGGGGGCTGGCGGGGGCGAGCAGTACTTC
few	TRBJ1-2	.	TRBV3-1	CASSQDGWGNYYGYTF	TGTGCCAGCAGCCAAGATGGGTGGGGGAATTACTATGGCTACACCTTC
.	TRBJ2-7	.	TRBV20-1	CSARGSNSYEQYF	TGCAGTGCTAGAGGCAGTAACTCCTACGAGCAGTACTTC
.	TRBJ2-1	TRBD2	TRBV6-2/TRBV6-3	CASSSGTSDPNKQFF	TGTGCCAGCAGTTCCGGGACTAGCGACCCGAACAAGCAGTTCTTC
.	TRBJ2-5	.	TRBV24-1	CATAANGGVGETQCF	TGTGCCACCGCGGCCAATGGGGGAGTCGGGGAGACCCAGTGCTTC
.	TRBJ2-5	.	TRBV29-1	CSVGDRRETQYF	TGCAGCGTTGGGGACCGCCGGGAGACCCAGTACTTC
few	TRBJ1-2	.	TRBV29-1	CSVPRDGGYTF	TGCAGCGTCCCCCGGGATGGTGGCTACACCTTC
.	TRBJ2-7	.	TRBV4-2	CASSQAQAYEQYF	TGTGCCAGCAGCCAAGCCCAGGCCTACGAGCAGTACTTC
.	TRBJ2-7	TRBD1	TRBV5-1	CASSSSGTEKREQYF	TGCGCCAGCAGCTCCTCCGGGACAGAGAAAAGAGAGCAGTACTTC
.	TRBJ1-5	.	TRBV20-1	CSARGGAGEQPQHF	TGCAGTGCTAGGGGAGGGGCAGGGGAACAGCCCCAGCATTTT
.	TRBJ1-2	.	TRBV12-3/TRBV12-4	CASSLDGAAVYGYTF	TGTGCCAGCAGTTTAGACGGGGCGGCCGTATATGGCTACACCTTC
few	TRBJ1-2	.	TRBV7-2	CASSLDFRGDYGYTF	TGTGCCAGCAGCTTAGATTTTAGGGGCGACTATGGCTACACCTTC
.	TRBJ2-4	TRBD1	TRBV14	CASSQRETGWAKNIQYF	TGTGCCAGCAGCCAACGCGAGACAGGGTGGGCCAAAAACATTCAGTACTTC
.	TRBJ2-5	TRBD2	TRBV7-2	CASSLGVGTSRYF	TGTGCCAGCAGCTTAGGGGTAGGGACTAGCCGGTACTTC
few	TRBJ1-2	.	TRBV5-4	CASSLDLIGGYTF	TGTGCCAGCAGCTTGGACCTTATAGGCGGCTACACCTTC
.	TRBJ2-2	TRBD2	TRBV11-2	CASSLQREVTGELFF	TGTGCCAGCAGCTTACAGCGGGAGGTTACCGGGGAGCTGTTTTTT
.	TRBJ2-1	.	TRBV12-3/TRBV12-4	CASKPLSSYNEQFF	TGTGCCAGCAAACCCCTGAGCTCCTACAATGAGCAGTTCTTC
.	TRBJ2-3	.	TRBV6-4	CASSDSSGFLTDTQYF	TGTGCCAGCAGTGACTCGAGCGGTTTCCTCACAGATACGCAGTATTTT
few	TRBJ2-7	.	TRBV2	CASSEFRAGEQYF	TGTGCCAGCAGTGAGTTTAGGGCCGGCGAGCAGTACTTC
.	TRBJ2-5	.	TRBV2	CASSTSAMETQYF	.
.	TRBJ1-5	TRBD1	TRBV20-1	CSVLGQGDRRNQPQHF	TGCAGTGTCTTGGGACAGGGGGATAGACGCAATCAGCCCCAGCATTTT
.	TRBJ2-7	.	TRBV20-1	CSAREPRTVYEQYF	TGCAGTGCTAGAGAACCTCGGACTGTCTACGAGCAGTACTTC
few	TRBJ2-5	.	TRBV7-2	CASSETWRTSGTQYF	TGTGCCAGCAGTGAGACATGGAGGACCTCCGGGACCCAGTACTTC